This TCR beta chain stems from a study of blood T cells in healthy people across ages. Study findings and constraints: Both higher diversity and more naive CD4+ cells marked long-lived donors when set against aged donors. Bulk PBMC profiling left naive and antigen-experienced comparisons inconclusive. Per million T cells, TCR beta diversity dropped about linearly as age rose.

Then a second PCR, running roughly 7 to 11 cycles, was carried out with a sample-barcoded 5' primer and a J-beta primer mix. A template-switch adaptor with 12 random nucleotides tagged each cDNA molecule. TCRdb reprocessed the 5' RACE reads via MiXCR and lists one record per CDR3 protein. The table shows 730,000 or so distinct CDR3 sequences, with about 42% occurring only once. The CDR3 length is 13 residues. The V end lost 0 bases, the J end lost 6 bases, and 7 bases lay between the germline ends. Germline CDR1 and CDR2: SGHDT and YYEEEE. This clonotype was recorded many times. The target antigen is unknown.

The clonotype comes from a woman aged 60 to 75 in good health. This chain links TRBV5-6 with TRBJ2-4; D not resolved. Sequencing was carried out using blood. CDR3 DNA sequence: TGTGCCAGCAGCTTGGCTCCGGGAAACATTCAGTACTTC. It specifies CASSLAPGNIQYF.